This TCR beta chain was profiled in a study of CD8+ T cells in alopecia areata. Study conclusions and caveats: A large proportion of expanded lesional clones were detected persisting in scalp and blood during tofacitinib.

Extracted RNA was reverse transcribed into cDNA, the sequencing template. Measured with immunoSEQ multiplex PCR; TCRdb has only the in-frame clones, and not every one. Of 150,000 to 200,000 clones in the sample, around 64% were seen once. A word on this clone: What it recognizes is unknown.

V lost 0 bases and J lost 0, with 9 bases in between. CDR1 SGDLS and CDR2 YYNGEE come from the germline V gene. This CDR3 region has 16 residues. Indicated treatment: oral pan-JAK inhibitor, 5-10 mg twice daily. The receptor's source is a human donor with alopecia areata. The chain is built from TRBV9 and TRBJ2-2; either TRBD1 or TRBD2 may supply D (6 bases each). The sequencing here drew on CD4+ T cells sorted from blood, taken at roughly week 49, from a patient treated with tofacitinib. The CDR3 reads CASSVDGGANTGELFF. CDR3 nucleotide sequence: TGTGCCAGCAGCGTAGACGGGGGCGCGAACACCGGGGAGCTGTTTTTT.